These 10 T cell receptor beta chains came from one sample sequenced in a study of vaccination and CD4 T cells after COVID-19. These TCRs' antigens remain unknown. The Oncomine TCR Beta short-read assay sequenced DNA from cultured CD4+ T cells. TCRdb processed the PCR reads anew with MiXCR; each CDR3 protein has one entry. This sample has approximately 3,500 distinct CDR3 sequences; roughly 44% occur once, and the top ten carry about 47%. Indicated treatment: roughly ten-day PBMC culture with coronavirus spike peptide pools or control peptides (ViraFEST assay). The sequencing sample was made of CD4+ T cells from blood, cultured in vitro. Receptors were obtained from a human donor who had recovered from COVID-19.

The gene calls are TRBV7-8 and TRBJ2-3; 8 nucleotides align to TRBD2. CDR3 length: 19 amino acids. V shed 0 bases and J 2 bases; nucleotides not matched to a gene: 13. CDR1 and CDR2 (germline): SGHVS, FQNEAQ. The CDR3 DNA is TGTGCCAGCAGCTTAGCCCGCTTCGGGACTAGAAAATTCACAGATACGCAGTATTTT. Translating gives CASSLARFGTRKFTDTQYF.

The V gene is TRBV24-1, the J gene TRBJ2-5, with 11 nucleotides matching TRBD1. The germline gives CDR1 KGHDR, CDR2 SFDVKD. With 4 bases clipped from V and 4 bases from J, the junction kept 4 bases outside the gene matches. The CDR3 has 15 amino acids. CDR3 region: CATSDPGQGGETQYF. DNA of the CDR3: TGTGCCACCAGTGACCCGGGACAGGGGGGAGAGACCCAGTACTTC.

This chain links TRBV7-2 with TRBJ1-4; D uncertain. The CDR3 is 13 residues long. In germline, CDR1 is SGHTA, CDR2 FQGNSA. V was clipped by 2 bases and J by 4 bases, with 5 bases between them. CDR3 sequence: CASSLMLNEKLFF. In DNA form, the CDR3 reads TGTGCCAGCAGCTTAATGCTTAATGAAAAACTGTTTTTT. The variable domain in full, with the rest retrieved from reference TRBV7-2 and TRBJ1-4, is GAGVSQSPSNKVTEKGKDVELRCDPISGHTALYWYRQSLGQGLEFLIYFQGNSAPDKSGLPSDRFSAERTGGSVSTLTIQRTQQEDSAVYLCASSLMLNEKLFFGSGTQLSVL.

This clonotype was picked up one time. V gene TRBV20-1 combines with J gene TRBJ2-3; D is undetermined. Per germline, CDR1 DFQATT and CDR2 SNEGSKA (reference sequence). The CDR3 contains 13 residues. The V and J ends lost 0 bases and 6 bases respectively, with 10 bases between them. The CDR3 DNA reads as TGCAGTGCTAGAGACCCTAGATTGGATACGCAGTATTTT. Translation: CSARDPRLDTQYF.

This clonotype has only a few counts. V usage is TRBV25-1 and J usage is TRBJ1-6; D is uncertain. This CDR3 contains 13 residues. Germline V gives CDR1 MGHDK, CDR2 SYGVNS. The V and J ends lost 3 bases and 7 bases respectively, with 7 bases between them. The chain's CDR3 is CASSDRRNSPLHF. CDR3 bases: TGTGCCAGCAGTGACAGAAGGAATTCACCCCTCCACTTT.

This clonotype is medium-sized by share. In DNA, the CDR3 is TGTGCCAGCAGTGTAGGGCAGTCTGGAAACACCATATATTTT. Translating it yields CASSVGQSGNTIYF. The gene calls are TRBV6-1 and TRBJ1-3; no reliable D call. The CDR3 sequence is 14 residues long. Trimming left V 4 bases short and J 1 base short, with 8 bases between. Germline V CDR1 and CDR2: MNHNS, SASEGT.

CDR3 nucleotide sequence: TGTGCCACCGGCCCCTTTGTGGAGAGCAATCAGCCCCAGCATTTT. Protein sequence: CATGPFVESNQPQHF. V gene TRBV15 combines with J gene TRBJ1-5, with no clear D. CDR3 length: 15 residues. V was clipped by 8 bases and J by 1 base, with 15 bases between them. Per germline, CDR1 LNHNV and CDR2 YYDKDF (reference sequence).

The chain joins TRBV20-1 to TRBJ1-4; 7 bases are a match to TRBD1. CDR3 length: 14 amino acids. CDR1 is DFQATT and CDR2 is SNEGSKA in the germline V gene (reference sequence). V lost 3 bases to trimming and J lost 6 bases; unmatched junction nucleotides: 7. DNA of the CDR3: TGCAGTGCTAGTTTCAGGGGGGTTGATGAAAAACTGTTTTTT. It translates to CSASFRGVDEKLFF.

The V and J genes are TRBV12-3 or TRBV12-4 and TRBJ2-1; D is undetermined. V was clipped by 0 bases and J by 8 bases, with 5 bases between them. The CDR3 totals 12 residues. The CDR3 nucleotides are TGTGCCAGCAGTTTAGCCGGCCATGAGCAGTTCTTC. Translating it yields CASSLAGHEQFF.

The rearrangement links TRBV2 to TRBJ1-2, with D perhaps matching TRBD1 (5 bases). Germline V lookup: CDR1 SNHLY, CDR2 FYNNEI. V was pared by 9 bases and J by 7 bases, with 18 bases between. The CDR3 has 13 amino acids. Here the CDR3 DNA reads TGTGCCAGTGGGGGAGATGAGGGAGGTGGCTACACCTTC. Amino acid sequence: CASGGDEGGGYTF.